What follows are 18 T cell receptor beta chains derived from one specimen sequenced in a study of T cell responses to AZD1222 COVID-19 vaccine. Clones were sequenced by immunoSEQ multiplex PCR, and TCRdb holds only the in-frame ones, with some missing. The sample has 85,000 or so clones; 80% to 95% are singletons. The specimen was peripheral blood, collected 28 days after the second AZD1222 dose. These receptor sequences come from an adult who received the AZD1222 COVID-19 vaccine.

This rearrangement joins TRBV19 to TRBJ2-5, with D hard to call. Germline lookup yields CDR1 LNHDA and CDR2 SQIVND (reference sequence). This CDR3 has 13 residues. Deletions cut 5 bases from V and 5 bases from J, with 12 bases between. The DNA for the CDR3 is TGTGCCAGTAGTCCGGCCCTAAGGGAGACCCAGTACTTC. It translates to CASSPALRETQYF.

The J gene is TRBJ2-7, the V gene TRBV29-1; tentatively, D is TRBD1 (6 bases). Trimming shortened V by 7 bases and J by 2 bases, and 18 bases separated the two germline ends. CDR1 SQVTM and CDR2 ANQGSEA come from the germline V gene. This CDR3 has 14 amino acids. The CDR3 DNA follows: TGCAGCGCAGCCACGGACAGACTACCCTACGAGCAGTACTTC. Its translation: CSAATDRLPYEQYF.

The chain couples TRBV10-1 to TRBJ1-3; no clear D. In germline, CDR1 is WNHNN, CDR2 SYGVQD (reference sequence). The CDR3 has 14 residues. The V end was cut by 0 bases, the J end by 2 bases, with 5 bases between. CDR3 in DNA: TGCGCCAGCAGTGAGTCGGCGGCTGGAAACACCATATATTTT. Translating gives CASSESAAGNTIYF.

The chain's CDR3 is CASSSTGNTEAFF. CDR3 nucleotides: TGTGCCAGCAGTTCAACGGGGAACACTGAAGCTTTCTTT. The chain carries TRBV6-4 and TRBJ1-1; no definite D call. The CDR3 consists of 13 residues. CDR1 MRHNA and CDR2 SNTAGT come from the germline V gene. The V end lost 5 bases, the J end lost 1 base, and 8 bases lay between the germline ends.

The chain joins TRBV3-1 (or the pseudogene TRBV3-2) to TRBJ1-3; D might be TRBD1 (5 bases). Germline V gene sequence: CDR1 LGHDT, CDR2 YNNKEL (reference sequence). V was cut by 2 bases and J by 4 bases, with 6 bases left in between. The CDR3 runs 13 residues. This chain's CDR3 is CASSQRQGNTIYF. The CDR3 DNA reads TGTGCCAGCAGCCAACGACAGGGAAACACCATATATTTT.

Written as DNA, the CDR3 is TGTGCCAGCAGTTCCCACGGGACAAATTCTAACGAGCAGTACTTC. This codes for CASSSHGTNSNEQYF. The rearrangement joins TRBV28 to TRBJ2-7; D is possibly TRBD1 (6 bases). The CDR3 has 15 residues. From germline, CDR1 is MDHEN and CDR2 SYDVKM. With 4 bases removed from V and 5 bases from J, the gap between germline ends came to 18 bases. The entire variable domain, with the rest obtained from reference TRBV28 and TRBJ2-7, is as follows: DVKVTQSSRYLVKRTGEKVFLECVQDMDHENMFWYRQDPGLGLRLIYFSYDVKMKEKGDIPEGYSVSREKKERFSLILESASTNQTSMYLCASSSHGTNSNEQYFGPGTRLTVT.

V is TRBV27 and J is TRBJ2-5; TRBD2 might be the D (6 bases). The CDR3 is made up of 15 amino acids. The V gene's germline CDR1 is MNHEY and CDR2 SMNVEV (reference sequence). V was clipped by 6 bases and J by 5 bases, with 19 bases between them. CDR3 sequence reads: CASSQTGTWGETQYF. Here the CDR3 DNA reads TGTGCCAGCAGCCAAACCGGGACTTGGGGGGAGACCCAGTACTTC.

The chain is built from TRBV6-5 and TRBJ1-2; a possible D gene is TRBD1 (5 bases). The CDR3 totals 14 residues. Germline V CDR1 and CDR2: MNHEY, SVGAGI. Trimming took 5 bases from V and 2 from J, leaving 12 bases between them. The CDR3 region is CASSPWDPNYGYTF. The CDR3 DNA is TGTGCCAGCAGTCCGTGGGACCCAAACTATGGCTACACCTTC.

In DNA, the CDR3 is TGTGCCACCAGCAGTCCCTTGGCAATGACACGGGATACGCAGTATTTT. Encoded protein: CATSSPLAMTRDTQYF. V usage is TRBV15 and J usage is TRBJ2-3; D remains unclear. Trimming took 3 bases from V and 6 from J, leaving 19 bases between them. The CDR3 covers 16 residues. Germline CDR1 reads LNHNV; CDR2 reads YYDKDF (reference sequence).

This chain joins TRBV15 and TRBJ2-7, with TRBD1 identical over 7 bases. This CDR3 comprises 16 residues. The junction had 9 bases not matched to a gene; V was cut back by 1 base and J by 3 bases. From germline, CDR1 is LNHNV and CDR2 YYDKDF (reference sequence). The CDR3 reads CATSRGMDRPRYEQYF. CDR3 sequence (DNA): TGTGCCACCAGCAGAGGGATGGACAGGCCCCGCTACGAGCAGTACTTC.

The chain uses TRBV6-5 and TRBJ1-4; 7 positions match TRBD1. Germline CDR1 and CDR2: MNHEY and SVGAGI. Trimming took 6 bases from V and 7 from J; bases not matched to a gene: 11. The CDR3 spans 15 residues. The CDR3, as DNA: TGTGCCAGCAGCAACAGGGGTGGGGTGGGTGAAAAACTGTTTTTT. This translates into CASSNRGGVGEKLFF.

J is TRBJ2-2 and V is TRBV15; no clear D gene. Germline V gene sequence: CDR1 LNHNV, CDR2 YYDKDF (reference sequence). Trimming removed 1 base at V and 7 bases at J, with 7 bases between. The CDR3 runs to 13 residues. The DNA for the CDR3 is TGTGCCACCAGCAGAGTCCCTAGCGGGGAGCTGTTTTTT. Protein: CATSRVPSGELFF.

This chain uses TRBV19 with TRBJ2-5; tentatively, D is TRBD1 or TRBD2 (6 bases each). Germline assignment: CDR1 LNHDA and CDR2 SQIVND (reference sequence). The germline V and J ends were trimmed by 6 bases and 5 bases, with 16 bases remaining between them. This CDR3 is 14 amino acids long. CDR3 residues: CASRDMGGRETQYF. Written as DNA, the CDR3 is TGTGCCAGTAGAGACATGGGGGGCCGGGAGACCCAGTACTTC.

The chain employs TRBV4-2 and TRBJ1-2; 9 nucleotides align to TRBD1. The V segment lost 2 bases and the J segment 3 bases; nucleotides outside the gene matches: 7. This CDR3 has 16 amino acids. Germline values: CDR1 LGHNA, CDR2 YNFKEQ. The CDR3 bases are TGTGCCAGCAGCCAAAATTGGGGACAGGGTGACTATGGCTACACCTTC. Translated, it gives CASSQNWGQGDYGYTF.

V usage is TRBV11-3 and J usage is TRBJ2-5; 8 nucleotides match TRBD2. The germline gives CDR1 SGHNT, CDR2 YENEEA. Germline trimming cut 4 bases from V and 4 bases from J; bases unmatched to any gene: 5. The CDR3 has 14 amino acids. This CDR3 reads CASSSTSESETQYF. The DNA of the CDR3 is TGTGCCAGCAGCTCGACTAGCGAGTCAGAGACCCAGTACTTC.

CDR3 DNA sequence: TGTGCCACCAGCAGACCCTACAGGGGCTCTAACTATGGCTACACCTTC. Translated, it gives CATSRPYRGSNYGYTF. V gene TRBV15 combines with J gene TRBJ1-2; 7 nucleotides match TRBD1. The CDR3 has 16 residues. Germline V gene sequence: CDR1 LNHNV, CDR2 YYDKDF (reference sequence). V lost 2 bases, J lost 0 bases, and 6 bases stayed unmatched.

As to this clone: This same CDR3 is encoded by further DNA sequences in the sample. The rearrangement joins TRBV6-1 to TRBJ2-7; D is possibly TRBD1 (5 bases). Per germline, CDR1 MNHNS and CDR2 SASEGT. The CDR3 extends over 12 amino acids. V dropped 2 bases and J dropped 4 bases, with 6 bases sitting between them. CDR3 nucleotide sequence: TGTGCCAGCAGTGAACAGGGTTACGAGCAGTACTTC. Its protein is CASSEQGYEQYF.

The V and J genes are TRBV7-8 and TRBJ1-3; tentatively, D is TRBD1 (5 bases). CDR1 and CDR2 (germline): SGHVS, FQNEAQ. There are 17 residues in the CDR3. The V end was cut by 1 base, the J end by 0 bases, with 13 bases between. CDR3 protein: CASSLDGGTSSGNTIYF. Written as DNA, the CDR3 is TGTGCCAGCAGCTTAGACGGGGGAACATCCTCTGGAAACACCATATATTTT.